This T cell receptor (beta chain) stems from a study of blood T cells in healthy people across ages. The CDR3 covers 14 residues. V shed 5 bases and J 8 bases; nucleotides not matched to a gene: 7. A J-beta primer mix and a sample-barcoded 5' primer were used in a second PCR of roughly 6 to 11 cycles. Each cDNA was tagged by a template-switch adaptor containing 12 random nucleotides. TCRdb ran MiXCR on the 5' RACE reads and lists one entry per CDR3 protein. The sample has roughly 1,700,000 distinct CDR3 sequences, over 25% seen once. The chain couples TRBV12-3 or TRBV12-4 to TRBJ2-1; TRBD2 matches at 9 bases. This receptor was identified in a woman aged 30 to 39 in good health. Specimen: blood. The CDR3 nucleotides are TGTGCCAGCAGTGGACTAGCGAATTCCGATGAGCAGTTCTTC. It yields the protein CASSGLANSDEQFF.